These 28 T cell receptor beta chains were all obtained from the same sample, sequenced in a study of type 1 regulatory T cells. Which antigens these TCRs recognize remains unknown. Each CDR3 protein gets one entry after TCRdb re-called the reads with MiXCR. In the table there are fewer than 75,000 distinct CDR3 sequences, approximately 47% of which are singletons. Sequenced: cultured non-Tr1 T cells, either the whole culture or a sorted T cell fraction (not recorded which). All receptors come from a human donor in good health.

The table lists this clonotype with a few counts. The chain has TRBV4-1 and TRBJ1-1; a weak D match, TRBD1 (5 bases). Trimming removed 2 bases at V and 1 base at J, with 8 bases between. Germline-derived CDR1 and CDR2 are MGHRA and YSYEKL. The CDR3 contains 14 residues. Written as DNA, the CDR3 is TGCGCCAGCAGCCAACCCGACAGGAACACTGAAGCTTTCTTT. Protein: CASSQPDRNTEAFF.

In this sample, this clonotype turned up many times. The chain employs TRBV28 and TRBJ2-2; TRBD1 aligns across 8 bases. Trimming removed 3 bases from V and 3 bases from J; junction bases left unmatched: 3. The CDR3 totals 15 residues. Per germline, CDR1 MDHEN and CDR2 SYDVKM. CDR3 DNA: TGTGCCAGCAGTTTTGTGACAGGGGACACCGGGGAGCTGTTTTTT. Its translation: CASSFVTGDTGELFF.

This CDR3 is CASGDRGFTGELFF. Written as DNA, the CDR3 is TGTGCCAGCGGGGACAGGGGGTTCACCGGGGAGCTGTTTTTT. The rearrangement links TRBV28 to TRBJ2-2, with 11 bases fitting TRBD1. This CDR3 has 14 residues. Germline loops: CDR1 MDHEN, CDR2 SYDVKM. Trimming cost V 8 bases and J 4 bases; bases outside gene matches: 3.

This clonotype showed up just a few times. V gene TRBV20-1 combines with J gene TRBJ2-7; TRBD2 matches 8 bases. The germline V gene encodes CDR1 DFQATT and CDR2 SNEGSKA (reference sequence). This CDR3 comprises 13 residues. V was clipped by 4 bases and J by 2 bases; unmatched bases: 4. The chain's CDR3 is CSAIVAGTYEQYF. CDR3 DNA sequence: TGCAGTGCTATAGTAGCGGGAACCTACGAGCAGTACTTC.

This clonotype was seen only a few times. The chain uses TRBV3-1 and TRBJ1-1; D possibly corresponds to TRBD1 (5 bases). Germline CDR1 and CDR2: LGHDT and YNNKEL (reference sequence). The CDR3 is made up of 15 amino acids. The V end was cut by 4 bases, the J end by 5 bases, with 17 bases between. The CDR3: CASSLWGRAGTEAFF. Written as DNA, the CDR3 is TGTGCCAGCAGCCTCTGGGGCAGGGCGGGTACTGAAGCTTTCTTT.

The chain couples TRBV7-9 to TRBJ2-7; weak D call: TRBD1 (5 bases). The CDR3 runs to 13 residues. The V end lost 2 bases, the J end lost 7 bases, and 12 bases lay between the germline ends. The germline gives CDR1 SEHNR, CDR2 FQNEAQ (reference sequence). The CDR3 nucleotides are TGTGCCAGCAGCTTAATGACAGATTTGGAGCAGTACTTC. Amino acid sequence: CASSLMTDLEQYF.

This clonotype was counted a few times. This chain joins TRBV5-1 and TRBJ2-3; D uncertain. Germline CDR1 SGHRS, CDR2 YFSETQ. The CDR3 is 14 amino acids. The V end was cut by 0 bases, the J end by 4 bases, with 9 bases between. CDR3 loop: CASSLEKGSDTQYF. The CDR3 DNA is TGCGCCAGCAGCTTGGAAAAGGGATCAGATACGCAGTATTTT.

This chain joins TRBV10-3 and TRBJ2-7, with TRBD2 identical over 7 bases. CDR1 is ENHRY, CDR2 SYGVKD, per germline. Germline trimming cut 8 bases from V and 6 bases from J; bases unmatched to any gene: 13. This CDR3 has 14 residues. The CDR3 reads CAIAMPTSAFEQYF. CDR3 DNA: TGTGCCATCGCGATGCCCACTAGCGCGTTCGAGCAGTACTTC.

This clonotype appeared a few times. The chain carries TRBV24-1 and TRBJ1-2; the D is unclear. Trimming pared 2 bases from V and 7 bases from J, leaving 13 bases between. The germline V gene has CDR1 KGHDR and CDR2 SFDVKD. CDR3 length: 14 amino acids. CDR3 nucleotide sequence: TGTGCCACCAGTGATTCCGGGAGAGAAGCTGGCTACACCTTC. It yields the protein CATSDSGREAGYTF.

CDR3 loop: CASSPRLAGAGDTQYF. The CDR3, as DNA: TGTGCCAGCAGCCCCAGGCTAGCGGGGGCCGGAGATACGCAGTATTTT. This sequence joins TRBV7-2 and TRBJ2-3, with 10 bases that match TRBD2. Germline assignment: CDR1 SGHTA and CDR2 FQGNSA. The CDR3 has 16 residues. J gave up 5 bases and V 5 bases, and 10 bases lay outside the gene matches.

This chain joins TRBV5-1 and TRBJ2-7; a possible D gene is TRBD2 (6 bases). Germline V gene lookup returns CDR1 SGHRS and CDR2 YFSETQ. V lost 5 bases to trimming and J lost 0 bases, with 15 bases between them. The CDR3 consists of 15 residues. CDR3 sequence: CASSLIAASSYEQYF. The CDR3, as DNA: TGCGCCAGCAGTTTGATAGCGGCTAGCTCCTACGAGCAGTACTTC.

The gene calls are TRBV7-2 and TRBJ1-2; TRBD1 is a possible D gene (6 bases). The ends were cut back, 5 bases at V and 2 bases at J, with 12 bases in the middle. CDR1 and CDR2 from the germline V gene are SGHTA and FQGNSA. The CDR3 consists of 14 residues. CDR3 sequence (DNA): TGTGCCAGCAGCCCCCACCAGGGGAACTATGGCTACACCTTC. Its translation: CASSPHQGNYGYTF.

This clonotype was counted a few times. The genes are TRBV7-8 and TRBJ2-7, with TRBD1 identical over 8 bases. The germline gives CDR1 SGHVS, CDR2 FQNEAQ. The junction had 12 bases not matched to a gene; V was cut back by 5 bases and J by 6 bases. CDR3 length: 15 amino acids. The CDR3 DNA follows: TGTGCCAGCAGCCCCCGCGTTGGGACAGGCGGCGAGCAGTACTTC. Translating it yields CASSPRVGTGGEQYF. The full variable domain, completed using reference TRBV7-8 and TRBJ2-7, is GAGVSQSPRYKVAKRGQDVALRCDPISGHVSLFWYQQALGQGPEFLTYFQNEAQLDKSGLPSDRFFAERPEGSVSTLKIQRTQQEDSAVYLCASSPRVGTGGEQYFGPGTRLTVT.

The rearrangement joins TRBV4-2 to TRBJ2-1, with 10 bases matching TRBD2. The CDR3 loop spans 20 amino acids. V shed 0 bases, J shed 2 bases, and the junction held 13 bases outside the gene matches. Germline V gene sequence: CDR1 LGHNA, CDR2 YNFKEQ. CDR3 sequence (DNA): TGTGCCAGCAGCCAAGATATTCTAGCGGGGGCGTTTCCCCCCTACAATGAGCAGTTCTTC. The encoded protein is CASSQDILAGAFPPYNEQFF.

The chain recombines TRBV7-9 with TRBJ1-2; D may be TRBD1 (5 bases). Trimming left V 1 base short and J 5 bases short, with 14 bases between. Germline V gives CDR1 SEHNR, CDR2 FQNEAQ (reference sequence). The length of the CDR3 is 15 residues. CDR3 nucleotides: TGTGCCAGCAGCTTAGAGACGATTAGGACATATGGCTACACCTTC. Amino acids: CASSLETIRTYGYTF.

The J gene is TRBJ2-2, the V gene TRBV20-1, with D maybe TRBD2 (5 bases). Trimming took 3 bases from V and 8 from J, leaving 7 bases between them. The CDR3 has 11 residues. Germline CDR1 reads DFQATT; CDR2 reads SNEGSKA (reference sequence). CDR3 DNA: TGCAGTGCTAGCAGGACTGGGGAGCTGTTTTTT. This codes for CSASRTGELFF.

The V gene is TRBV7-8, the J gene TRBJ1-5, with 8 nucleotides matching TRBD1. Germline values: CDR1 SGHVS, CDR2 FQNEAQ. The CDR3 is made up of 16 amino acids. With 0 bases clipped from V and 3 bases from J, the junction kept 4 bases outside the gene matches. CDR3 residues: CASSLAQDRVNQPQHF. The CDR3 bases are TGTGCCAGCAGCTTAGCGCAGGACAGGGTCAATCAGCCCCAGCATTTT.

V gene TRBV5-1 combines with J gene TRBJ1-1, with 8 positions matching TRBD1. This CDR3 contains 16 residues. J lost 4 bases, V lost 4 bases, and 12 bases had no gene match. The germline gives CDR1 SGHRS, CDR2 YFSETQ. The CDR3 DNA reads TGCGCCAGCAGCCCCGGACAGGGTGTTTACGGCACTGAAGCTTTCTTT. Protein sequence: CASSPGQGVYGTEAFF.

This chain uses TRBV7-2 with TRBJ1-1; D possibly corresponds to TRBD1 (6 bases). Germline V gene sequence: CDR1 SGHTA, CDR2 FQGNSA. Trimming took 5 bases from V and 8 from J, leaving 15 bases between them. This CDR3 has 13 amino acids. The CDR3 here is CASSPRQVREAFF. The CDR3 DNA sequence: TGTGCCAGCAGCCCACGACAGGTTAGGGAAGCTTTCTTT. The whole variable domain, remainder taken from reference TRBV7-2 and TRBJ1-1, is GAGVSQSPSNKVTEKGKDVELRCDPISGHTALYWYRQSLGQGLEFLIYFQGNSAPDKSGLPSDRFSAERTGGSVSTLTIQRTQQEDSAVYLCASSPRQVREAFFGQGTRLTVV.

The chain is built from TRBV7-3 and TRBJ2-5; 11 bases are shared with TRBD2. Germline V lookup: CDR1 SGHTA, CDR2 FQGTGA. The CDR3 consists of 17 residues. Trimming at V came to 5 bases and at J to 0 bases, leaving 8 bases not matched to a gene. In DNA form, the CDR3 reads TGTGCCAGCAGCGCTAAAACACTAGCGGGGGACCAAGAGACCCAGTACTTC. Translated, it gives CASSAKTLAGDQETQYF.

The rearrangement uses TRBV12-3 or TRBV12-4 and TRBJ1-3; unclear D gene. Trimming pared 6 bases from V and 4 bases from J, leaving 16 bases between. The CDR3 consists of 15 residues. The CDR3 reads CASSSTGKVGNTIYF. CDR3 sequence (DNA): TGTGCCAGCAGCAGCACTGGAAAGGTGGGAAACACCATATATTTT.

This clonotype has only a few counts. The rearrangement uses TRBV4-3 and TRBJ2-2; D may be TRBD2 (5 bases). The CDR3 runs to 16 residues. The germline gives CDR1 LGHNA, CDR2 YSLEER. Deletions cut 0 bases from V and 5 bases from J, with 13 bases between. DNA for the CDR3: TGCGCCAGCAGCCAAGAGTTAACGGGGTATACCGGGGAGCTGTTTTTT. Translated, it gives CASSQELTGYTGELFF.

This clonotype has only a few counts. The chain recombines TRBV7-3 with TRBJ1-2; D is unclear. The CDR3 extends over 15 amino acids. Trimming left V 5 bases short and J 4 bases short, with 17 bases between. Germline V gene lookup returns CDR1 SGHTA and CDR2 FQGTGA. The CDR3 loop reads CASSPRGGGSYGYTF. In DNA form, the CDR3 reads TGTGCCAGCAGCCCCCGGGGAGGAGGGAGCTATGGCTACACCTTC.

The chain couples TRBV7-2 to TRBJ2-3; a weak D match, TRBD2 (6 bases). The CDR3 is made up of 15 amino acids. Deletions cut 5 bases from V and 0 bases from J, with 12 bases between. Germline loops: CDR1 SGHTA, CDR2 FQGNSA. CDR3 sequence: CASSPSAISTDTQYF. The CDR3 coding sequence is TGTGCCAGCAGCCCTAGCGCCATTAGCACAGATACGCAGTATTTT.

The V call is TRBV5-1, the J call TRBJ2-3, with D possibly being TRBD1 or TRBD2 (6 bases each). V was pared by 4 bases and J by 3 bases, with 21 bases between. The germline gives CDR1 SGHRS, CDR2 YFSETQ. The CDR3 has 17 amino acids. The CDR3 DNA reads as TGCGCCAGCAGCCCCTTCGAGACGGGGGCGGGGACAGATACGCAGTATTTT. Protein sequence: CASSPFETGAGTDTQYF.

This clonotype came up a few times. The CDR3: CSVVNDGNTIYF. The CDR3 bases are TGCAGCGTTGTCAATGACGGAAACACCATATATTTT. V is TRBV29-1 and J is TRBJ1-3, with no clear D. V lost 4 bases, J lost 4 bases, and 8 bases lay in between. The CDR3 sequence is 12 residues long. CDR1 and CDR2 (germline): SQVTM, ANQGSEA.

The genes are TRBV20-1 and TRBJ2-6; D is uncertain. Germline V gene data show CDR1 as DFQATT and CDR2 as SNEGSKA (reference sequence). With 7 bases removed from V and 4 bases from J, the gap between germline ends came to 11 bases. The length of the CDR3 is 13 residues. This chain's CDR3 is CSVDEAGANVLTF. DNA for the CDR3: TGCAGTGTCGATGAGGCGGGGGCCAACGTCCTGACTTTC.

The chain recombines TRBV9 with TRBJ2-3; TRBD2 agrees at 12 bases. Germline values: CDR1 SGDLS, CDR2 YYNGEE. Losses at the gene ends were 3 bases for V and 3 bases for J; bases not matched to a gene: 2. The CDR3 consists of 15 residues. The CDR3: CASSASGGATDTQYF. CDR3 in DNA: TGTGCCAGCAGCGCTAGCGGGGGGGCGACAGATACGCAGTATTTT.